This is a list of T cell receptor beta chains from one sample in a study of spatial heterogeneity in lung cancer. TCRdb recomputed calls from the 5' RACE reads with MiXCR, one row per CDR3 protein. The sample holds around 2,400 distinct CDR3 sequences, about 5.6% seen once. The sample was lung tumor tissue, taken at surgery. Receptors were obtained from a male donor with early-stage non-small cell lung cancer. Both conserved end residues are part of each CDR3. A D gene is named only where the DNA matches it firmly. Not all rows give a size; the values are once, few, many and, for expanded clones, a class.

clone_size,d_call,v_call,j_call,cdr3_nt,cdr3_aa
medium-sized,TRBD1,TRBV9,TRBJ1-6,TGTGCCAGCAGCGTAGACAGGGGGAGATCACCCCTCCACTTT,CASSVDRGRSPLHF
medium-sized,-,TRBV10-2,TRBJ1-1,TGCGCCAGCATTGGACACTCTTACACTGAAGCTTTCTTT,CASIGHSYTEAFF
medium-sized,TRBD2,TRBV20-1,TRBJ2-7,TGCAGCGCTGGACTAGCGGCCCTCCGAGGGGAGCAGTACTTC,CSAGLAALRGEQYF
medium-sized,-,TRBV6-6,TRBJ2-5,TGTGCCAGCAGTTCCCCGGGTGGGGTGGGAGAGACCCAGTACTTC,CASSSPGGVGETQYF
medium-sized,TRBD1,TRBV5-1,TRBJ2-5,TGCGCCAGCAGCACACGACAGGGGGCGCGGGAGACCCAGTACTTC,CASSTRQGARETQYF
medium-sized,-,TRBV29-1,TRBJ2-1,TGCAGCGTTGCCACTTACAATGAGCAGTTCTTC,CSVATYNEQFF
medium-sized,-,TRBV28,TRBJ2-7,TGTGCCAGCAGTTCTCCGGGACTTGCTTTATACGAGCAGTACTTC,CASSSPGLALYEQYF
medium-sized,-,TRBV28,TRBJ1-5,TGTGCCAGCAGTTCCCCGGGGATCGAAGGCAATCAGCCCCAGCATTTT,CASSSPGIEGNQPQHF
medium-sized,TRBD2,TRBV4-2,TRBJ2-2,TGTGCCAGCAGCCAAGAAGGGCTAGCGGGAGTACAAGGGGAGCTGTTTTTT,CASSQEGLAGVQGELFF
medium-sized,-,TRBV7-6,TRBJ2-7,TGTGCCAGCAGCCGGGACCCCGCCTACGAGCAGTACTTC,CASSRDPAYEQYF
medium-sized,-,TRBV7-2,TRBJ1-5,TGTGCCAGCAGCCCGACACCTTATAGCAATCAGCCCCAGCATTTT,CASSPTPYSNQPQHF
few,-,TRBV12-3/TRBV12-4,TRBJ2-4,TGTGCCAGCAGTTTCCAGGTAGCCAAAAACATTCAGTACTTC,CASSFQVAKNIQYF
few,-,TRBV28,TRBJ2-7,TGTGCCAGCAGTTTAATAGGGACTTGGTACGAGCAGTACTTC,CASSLIGTWYEQYF
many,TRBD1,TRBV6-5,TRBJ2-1,TGTGCCAGCAGCAAGGGACAGAGCTCCTACAATGAGCAGTTCTTC,CASSKGQSSYNEQFF
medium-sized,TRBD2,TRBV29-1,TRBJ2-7,TGCAGCGTCATGCGGCTAGCGGGAGACGCCGAGCAGTACTTC,CSVMRLAGDAEQYF
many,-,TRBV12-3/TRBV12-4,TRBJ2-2,TGTACCAGCAGTTTAAGTGGCACCGGGGAGCTGTTTTTT,CTSSLSGTGELFF
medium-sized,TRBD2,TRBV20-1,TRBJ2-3,TGCAGTGCTAGCCTAGCGGGGCCTATGAATACGCAGTATTTT,CSASLAGPMNTQYF
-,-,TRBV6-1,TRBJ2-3,TGTGCCAGCAGTGGGGAATTCACAGATACGCAGTATTTT,CASSGEFTDTQYF
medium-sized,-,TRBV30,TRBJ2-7,TGTGCCTGGAGTCAGGACTACGAGCAGTACTTC,CAWSQDYEQYF
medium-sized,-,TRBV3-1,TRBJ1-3,TGTGCCAGCAGCCAAGGTGACGTCGGAAACACCATATATTTT,CASSQGDVGNTIYF
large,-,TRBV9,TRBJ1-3,TGTGCCAGCAGCGGTCCGGACACCATATATTTT,CASSGPDTIYF
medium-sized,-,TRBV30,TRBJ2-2,TGTGCCTGGAGTTCCGGGCCGGGAACCGGGGAGCTGTTTTTT,CAWSSGPGTGELFF
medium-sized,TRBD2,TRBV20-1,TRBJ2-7,TGCAGTGCTAGACTCGACGGGAGGAAGACGGGAGAGCAGTACTTC,CSARLDGRKTGEQYF
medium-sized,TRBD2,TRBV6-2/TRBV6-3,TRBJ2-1,TGTGCCAGCACGAACGGACTAGAGGGCAATGAGCAGTTCTTC,CASTNGLEGNEQFF
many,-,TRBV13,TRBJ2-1,TGTGCCAGCAGCCTCGGTGGAGGGGCCAGTGAGCAGTTCTTC,CASSLGGGASEQFF
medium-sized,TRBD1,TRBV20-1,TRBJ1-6,TGCAGTGCCGAAGCCGGGACAGTCAATTCACCCCTCCACTTT,CSAEAGTVNSPLHF
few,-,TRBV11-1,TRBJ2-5,TGTGCCAGCAGCTTTATGGGGGATCTGGGAGAGACCCAGTACTTC,CASSFMGDLGETQYF
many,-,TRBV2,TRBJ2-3,TGTGCCAGCAGTGAATCAGGTCAACCGGAGGGGTACACAGATACGCAGTATTTT,CASSESGQPEGYTDTQYF
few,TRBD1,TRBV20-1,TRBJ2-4,TGCAGTGCCGCCCCGGACAGGGTTAAAAACATTCAGTACTTC,CSAAPDRVKNIQYF
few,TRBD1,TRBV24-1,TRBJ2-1,TGTGCCACCAGTGATGACAGGGCCGACTCCAATGAGCAGTTCTTC,CATSDDRADSNEQFF
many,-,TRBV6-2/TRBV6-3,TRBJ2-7,TGTGCCAGCAGTTACCTGGGGGACACCTCCTACGAGCAGTACTTC,CASSYLGDTSYEQYF
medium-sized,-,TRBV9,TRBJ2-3,TGTGCCAGCAGCGTAGCTTTCGGAGTTGAAGATACGCAGTATTTT,CASSVAFGVEDTQYF
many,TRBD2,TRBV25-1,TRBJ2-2,TGTGCCAGCAGTGAAGGGAGGGGTACGAACACCGGGGAGCTGTTTTTT,CASSEGRGTNTGELFF
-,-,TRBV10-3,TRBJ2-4,TGTGCCATCAGCCCCGGGGAGCACATTCAGTACTTC,CAISPGEHIQYF
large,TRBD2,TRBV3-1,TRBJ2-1,TGTGCCAGCAGCCAAGTTTTCCAAACTAGCGGGAGTTACAATGAGCAGTTCTTC,CASSQVFQTSGSYNEQFF
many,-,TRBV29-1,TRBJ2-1,TGCAGCGTTGAGCAGGGCCGGGGCAATGAGCAGTTCTTC,CSVEQGRGNEQFF
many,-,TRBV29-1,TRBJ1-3,TGCAGCGTTGACTCCCTCTCTGGAAACACCATATATTTT,CSVDSLSGNTIYF
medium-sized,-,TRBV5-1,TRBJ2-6,TGCGCCAGCAGCTTGGAGTACTCTGGGGCCAACGTCCTGACTTTC,CASSLEYSGANVLTF
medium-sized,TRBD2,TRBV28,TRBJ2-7,TGTGCCAGCGTACTAGCGGGAGTGGGTGAGCAGTACTTC,CASVLAGVGEQYF
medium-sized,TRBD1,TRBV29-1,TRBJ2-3,TGCAGCGCGGGACAGGCCCTTAGCACAGATACGCAGTATTTT,CSAGQALSTDTQYF
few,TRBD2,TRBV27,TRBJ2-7,TGTGCCAGCAGTTTATCGATCACGGGAGGATCCTACGAGCAGTACTTC,CASSLSITGGSYEQYF
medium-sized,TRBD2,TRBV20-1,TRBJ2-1,TGCAGTGCTAGCCCTCCTAGCGGGAGGTACAATGAGCAGTTCTTC,CSASPPSGRYNEQFF
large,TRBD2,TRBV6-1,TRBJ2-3,TGTGCCAGCAGTGAACTAGCGGGGAGCACAGATACGCAGTATTTT,CASSELAGSTDTQYF
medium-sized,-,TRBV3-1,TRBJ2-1,TGTGCCAGCAGCCTCGGACCCAGCAATGAGCAGTTCTTC,CASSLGPSNEQFF
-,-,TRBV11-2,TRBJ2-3,TGTGCCAGCAGCTTAGTCCCCCGACAGTATTTT,CASSLVPRQYF
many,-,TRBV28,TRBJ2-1,TGTGCCAGCAGTTTTTCCCCCCCGCGTTCCTACAATGAGCAGTTCTTC,CASSFSPPRSYNEQFF
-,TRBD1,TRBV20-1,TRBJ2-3,TGCAGTGCTAAGAGCCAAAGGACAGGGTTCACAGATACGCAGTATTTT,CSAKSQRTGFTDTQYF
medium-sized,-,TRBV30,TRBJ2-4,TGTGCCTGGAGTGTAAGCCTAGCGAGTGACAAAAACATTCAGTACTTC,CAWSVSLASDKNIQYF
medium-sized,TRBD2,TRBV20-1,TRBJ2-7,TGCAGTGCACAGTCTGGACTAGCGGGCGCCGGGGCGTACGAGCAGTACTTC,CSAQSGLAGAGAYEQYF
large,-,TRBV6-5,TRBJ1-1,TGTGCCAGCGGTATACTTGGGAACACTGAAGCTTTCTTT,CASGILGNTEAFF
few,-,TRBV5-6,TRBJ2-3,TGTGCCAGCAGCCTGCCCAAGGGCACAGATACGCAGTATTTT,CASSLPKGTDTQYF
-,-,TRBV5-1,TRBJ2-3,TGCGCCAGCAGCCTAGGAGGACAGTCAGATACGCAGTATTTT,CASSLGGQSDTQYF
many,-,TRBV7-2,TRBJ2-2,TGTGCCAGCAGCTTAGGAAACGGGGGAGCAGGCACCGGGGAGCTGTTTTTT,CASSLGNGGAGTGELFF
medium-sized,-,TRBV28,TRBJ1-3,TGTGCCAGCAGTTCGACAGGAGGTGGAAACACCATATATTTT,CASSSTGGGNTIYF
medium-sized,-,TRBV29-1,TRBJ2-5,TGCAGCGACCTACAGGGCAGAGAGACCCAGTACTTC,CSDLQGRETQYF